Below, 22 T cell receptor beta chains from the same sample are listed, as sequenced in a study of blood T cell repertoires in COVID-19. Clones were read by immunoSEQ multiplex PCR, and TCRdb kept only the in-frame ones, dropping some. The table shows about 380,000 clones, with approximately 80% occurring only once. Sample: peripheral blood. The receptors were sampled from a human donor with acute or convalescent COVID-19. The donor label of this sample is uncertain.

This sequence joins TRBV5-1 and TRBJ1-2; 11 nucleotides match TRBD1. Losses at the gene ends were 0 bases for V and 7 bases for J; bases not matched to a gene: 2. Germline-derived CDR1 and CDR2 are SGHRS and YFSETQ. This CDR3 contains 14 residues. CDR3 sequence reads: CASSLVGQGVGYTF. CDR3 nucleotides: TGCGCCAGCAGCTTGGTGGGACAGGGGGTTGGCTACACCTTC.

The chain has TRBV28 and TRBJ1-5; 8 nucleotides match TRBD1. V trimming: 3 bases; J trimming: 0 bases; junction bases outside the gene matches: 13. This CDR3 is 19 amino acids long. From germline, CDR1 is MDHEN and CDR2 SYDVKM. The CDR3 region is CASSFVWGTGIRSNQPQHF. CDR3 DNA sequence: TGTGCCAGCAGTTTTGTTTGGGGGACAGGTATTCGTAGCAATCAGCCCCAGCATTTT.

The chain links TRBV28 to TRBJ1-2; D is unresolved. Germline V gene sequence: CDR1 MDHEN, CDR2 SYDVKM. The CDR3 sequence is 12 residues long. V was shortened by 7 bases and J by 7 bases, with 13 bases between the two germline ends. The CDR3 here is CASTQLSFGYTF. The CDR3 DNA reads TGTGCCAGCACCCAACTGAGTTTTGGCTACACCTTC.

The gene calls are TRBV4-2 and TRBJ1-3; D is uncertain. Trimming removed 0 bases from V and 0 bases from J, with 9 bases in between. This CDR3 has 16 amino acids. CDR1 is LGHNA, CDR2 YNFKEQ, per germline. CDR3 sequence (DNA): TGTGCCAGCAGCCAAGAGTTAACCAGCTCTGGAAACACCATATATTTT. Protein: CASSQELTSSGNTIYF.

CDR3 protein: CAFLFRQGAVNTEAFF. CDR3 sequence (DNA): TGTGCCTTTCTCTTTAGACAGGGGGCAGTGAACACTGAAGCTTTCTTT. The chain joins TRBV25-1 to TRBJ1-1; TRBD1 agrees at 10 bases. Germline V gene data show CDR1 as MGHDK and CDR2 as SYGVNS. Trimming at V came to 11 bases and at J to 0 bases, leaving 12 bases not matched to a gene. The CDR3 has 16 residues.

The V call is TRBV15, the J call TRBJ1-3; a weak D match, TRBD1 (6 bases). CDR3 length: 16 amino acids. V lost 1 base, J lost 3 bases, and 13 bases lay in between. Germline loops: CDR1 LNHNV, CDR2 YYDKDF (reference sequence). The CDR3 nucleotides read TGTGCCACCAGCAGAGGCCGGACAGAAGATGGAAACACCATATATTTT. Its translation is CATSRGRTEDGNTIYF.

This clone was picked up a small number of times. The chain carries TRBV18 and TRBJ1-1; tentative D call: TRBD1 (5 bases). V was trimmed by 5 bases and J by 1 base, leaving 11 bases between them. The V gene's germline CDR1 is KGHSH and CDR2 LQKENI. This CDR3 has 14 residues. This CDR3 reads CASSSNTGNTEAFF. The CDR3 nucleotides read TGTGCCAGCTCATCCAACACAGGGAACACTGAAGCTTTCTTT. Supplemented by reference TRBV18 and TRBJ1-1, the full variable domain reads NAGVMQNPRHLVRRRGQEARLRCSPMKGHSHVYWYRQLPEEGLKFMVYLQKENIIDESGMPKERFSAEFPKEGPSILRIQQVVRGDSAAYFCASSSNTGNTEAFFGQGTRLTVV.

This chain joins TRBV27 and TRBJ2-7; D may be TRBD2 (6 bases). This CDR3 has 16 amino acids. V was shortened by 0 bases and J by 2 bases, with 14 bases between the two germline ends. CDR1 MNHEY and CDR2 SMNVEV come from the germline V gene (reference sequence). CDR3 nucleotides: TGTGCCAGCAGTTTATCGTTAGGGACTCCCACCTACGAGCAGTACTTC. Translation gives CASSLSLGTPTYEQYF.

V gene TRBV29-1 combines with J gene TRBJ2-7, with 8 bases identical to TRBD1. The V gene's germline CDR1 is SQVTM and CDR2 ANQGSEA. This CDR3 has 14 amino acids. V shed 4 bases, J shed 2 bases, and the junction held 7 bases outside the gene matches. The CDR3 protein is CSVAVTGVTYEQYF. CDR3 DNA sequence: TGCAGCGTTGCAGTGACAGGGGTTACCTACGAGCAGTACTTC.

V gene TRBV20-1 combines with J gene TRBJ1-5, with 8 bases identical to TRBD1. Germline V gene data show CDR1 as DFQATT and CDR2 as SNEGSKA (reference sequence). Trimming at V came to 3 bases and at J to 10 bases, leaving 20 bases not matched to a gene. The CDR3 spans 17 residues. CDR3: CSASVGTGWNANKPQHF. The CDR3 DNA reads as TGCAGTGCTAGTGTCGGGACAGGTTGGAACGCGAATAAACCCCAGCATTTT.

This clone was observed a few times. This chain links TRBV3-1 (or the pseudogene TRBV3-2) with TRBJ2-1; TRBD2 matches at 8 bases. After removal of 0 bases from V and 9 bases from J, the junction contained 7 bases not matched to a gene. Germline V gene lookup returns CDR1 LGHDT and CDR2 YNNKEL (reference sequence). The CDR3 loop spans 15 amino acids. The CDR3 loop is CASSQDLSGVGEQFF. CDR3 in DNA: TGTGCCAGCAGCCAAGATCTTAGCGGGGTAGGTGAGCAGTTCTTC.

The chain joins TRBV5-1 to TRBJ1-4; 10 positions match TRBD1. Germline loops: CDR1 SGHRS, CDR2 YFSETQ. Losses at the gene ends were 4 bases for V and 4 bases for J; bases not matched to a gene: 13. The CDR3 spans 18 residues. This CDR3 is CASSRSTGGSTNNEKLFF. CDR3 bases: TGCGCCAGCAGCCGATCGACAGGGGGCTCCACCAATAATGAAAAACTGTTTTTT.

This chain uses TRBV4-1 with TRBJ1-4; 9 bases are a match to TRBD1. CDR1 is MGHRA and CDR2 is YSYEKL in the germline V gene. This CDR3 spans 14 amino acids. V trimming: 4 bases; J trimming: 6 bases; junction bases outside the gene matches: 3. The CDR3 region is CASSRRQGDEKLFF. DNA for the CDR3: TGCGCCAGCAGCCGACGACAGGGGGATGAAAAACTGTTTTTT.

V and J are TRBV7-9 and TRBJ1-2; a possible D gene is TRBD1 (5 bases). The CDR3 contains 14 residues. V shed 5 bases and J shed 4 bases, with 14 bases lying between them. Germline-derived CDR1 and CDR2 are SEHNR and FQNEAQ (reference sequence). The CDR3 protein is CASSRVGGTYGYTF. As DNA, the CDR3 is TGTGCCAGCAGCCGTGTCGGGGGGACCTATGGCTACACCTTC.

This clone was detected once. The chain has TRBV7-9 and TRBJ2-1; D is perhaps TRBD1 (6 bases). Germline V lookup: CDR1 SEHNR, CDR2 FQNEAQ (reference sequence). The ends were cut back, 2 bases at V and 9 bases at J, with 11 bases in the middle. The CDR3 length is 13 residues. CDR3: CASSLSPGVEQFF. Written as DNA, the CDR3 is TGTGCCAGCAGCTTATCACCAGGGGTTGAGCAGTTCTTC.

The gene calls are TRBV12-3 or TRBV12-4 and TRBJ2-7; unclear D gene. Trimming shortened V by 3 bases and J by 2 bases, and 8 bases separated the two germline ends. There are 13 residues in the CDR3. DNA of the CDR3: TGTGCCAGCAGTTTTCTCGTAACCTACGAGCAGTACTTC. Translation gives CASSFLVTYEQYF.

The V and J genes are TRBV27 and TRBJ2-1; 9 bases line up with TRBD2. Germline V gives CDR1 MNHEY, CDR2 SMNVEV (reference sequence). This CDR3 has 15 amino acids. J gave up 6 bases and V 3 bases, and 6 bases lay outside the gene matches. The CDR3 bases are TGTGCCAGCAGTTTCTCGACTAGCGGACGCAATGAGCAGTTCTTC. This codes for CASSFSTSGRNEQFF.

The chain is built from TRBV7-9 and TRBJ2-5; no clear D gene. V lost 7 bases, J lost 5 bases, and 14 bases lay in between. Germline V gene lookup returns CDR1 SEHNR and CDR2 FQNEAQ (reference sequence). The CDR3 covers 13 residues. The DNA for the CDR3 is TGTGCCAGCACCCGCGGAGTCCCGGAGACCCAGTACTTC. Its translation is CASTRGVPETQYF. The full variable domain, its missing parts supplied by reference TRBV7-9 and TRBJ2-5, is DTGVSQNPRHKITKRGQNVTFRCDPISEHNRLYWYRQTLGQGPEFLTYFQNEAQLEKSRLLSDRFSAERPKGSFSTLEIQRTEQGDSAMYLCASTRGVPETQYFGPGTRLLVL.

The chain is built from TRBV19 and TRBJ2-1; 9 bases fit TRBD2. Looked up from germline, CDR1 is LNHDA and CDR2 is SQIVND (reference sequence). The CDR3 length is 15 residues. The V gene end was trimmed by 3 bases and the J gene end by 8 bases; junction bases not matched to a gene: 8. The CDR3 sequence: CASSIRRSGSDEQFF. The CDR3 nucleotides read TGTGCCAGTAGTATTCGTCGTAGCGGGAGCGATGAGCAGTTCTTC.

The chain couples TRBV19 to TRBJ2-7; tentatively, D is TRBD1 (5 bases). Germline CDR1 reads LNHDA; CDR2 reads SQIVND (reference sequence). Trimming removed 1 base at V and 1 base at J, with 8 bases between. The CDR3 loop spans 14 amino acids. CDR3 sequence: CASSIGQTSYEQYF. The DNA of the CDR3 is TGTGCCAGTAGTATAGGACAGACATCCTACGAGCAGTACTTC.

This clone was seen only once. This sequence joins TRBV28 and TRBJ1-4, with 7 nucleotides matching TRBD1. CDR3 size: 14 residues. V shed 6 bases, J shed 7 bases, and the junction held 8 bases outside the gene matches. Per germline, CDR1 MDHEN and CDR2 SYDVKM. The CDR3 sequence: CASSLTGPGEKLFF. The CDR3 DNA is TGTGCCAGCAGCCTGACAGGGCCGGGTGAAAAACTGTTTTTT.

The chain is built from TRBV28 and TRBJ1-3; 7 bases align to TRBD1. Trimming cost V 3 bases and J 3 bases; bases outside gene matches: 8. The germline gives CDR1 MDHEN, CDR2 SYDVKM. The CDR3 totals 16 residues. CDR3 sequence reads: CASSLGQGGGGNTIYF. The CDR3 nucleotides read TGTGCCAGCAGTTTGGGTCAGGGGGGTGGTGGAAACACCATATATTTT.